The entry below gives a single TCR beta chain sequence along with its context. What it recognizes is unknown. Time point of the sample: newly diagnosed GD, antithyroid drugs for less than 3 months. Generation of the TCR library employed RNA extracted from PBMCs. All patients originated from an endocrinology department located in Xi'an, China. The data derive from a study of regulatory T cells in long-lasting Graves disease. Study results and limitations: Segments TRBV28, TRBJ1-2 and TRBJ2-5 showed preferential usage in persistent disease.

For TCR beta, libraries came from iRepertoire HTBI primers and Arm-PCR of CDR3 regions. TCRdb reanalysed the multiplex PCR reads using MiXCR and keeps one entry per CDR3 protein. The sample lists some 340,000 distinct CDR3 sequences; roughly 12% were seen once. The CDR3 has 16 residues. The germline V gene has CDR1 DFQATT and CDR2 SNEGSKA (reference sequence). Trimming stripped 6 bases from V and 9 bases from J, with 27 bases between. The same sample was also used in a study of T cells in Graves' hyperthyroidism and ophthalmopathy. As reported in that work: HTBI primers were employed in a first-round RT-PCR of the TCR CDR3. In validation, the model predicted ophthalmopathy. These predictions came a median about 6.5 months before onset.

The material sequenced was peripheral blood mononuclear cells (PBMCs), taken at new diagnosis, from a patient treated with antithyroid drugs. This chain connects TRBV20-1 to TRBJ1-5; weak D call: TRBD1 (6 bases). This clonotype originated in a woman between 18 and 29 years old with Graves disease. The CDR3 loop is CSALQEGGGGNWPQHF. For the CDR3, the DNA is TGCAGTGCCCTCCAGGAGGGAGGGGGTGGGAATTGGCCCCAGCATTTT.